Following are 20 T cell receptor beta chains from one sample sequenced in a study of blood T cell repertoires in COVID-19 (TCRdb year 2020). Receptors were amplified or captured by the immunoSEQ multiplex PCR assay. In TCRdb, the immuneACCESS table is reduced to in-frame sequences with V and J assigned. These tables do not hold every clone; where another copy was compared, an unresolved V gene accounts for under half, and the others remain unexplained. In this sample the table shows about 260,000 clones, over 80% of which occur a single time. Together, the top ten hold about 1% of the sample. The specimen was PBMCs or T cells enriched from blood (not recorded which). The receptors were gathered from a man over 45 who had been exposed to COVID-19.

The chain links TRBV5-4 to TRBJ2-5, with D possibly matching TRBD2 (5 bases). CDR3 length equals 15 residues. V was pared by 6 bases and J by 5 bases, with 20 bases between. Germline-derived CDR1 and CDR2 are SGHNT and YYREEE (reference sequence). The CDR3 DNA reads as TGTGCCAGCAACCGCGCCGGGGTGGGAGAGGAGACCCAGTACTTC. As protein: CASNRAGVGEETQYF. The entire variable domain, with the rest obtained from reference TRBV5-4 and TRBJ2-5, is as follows: ETGVTQSPTHLIKTRGQQVTLRCSSQSGHNTVSWYQQALGQGPQFIFQYYREEENGRGNFPPRFSGLQFPNYSSELNVNALELDDSALYLCASNRAGVGEETQYFGPGTRLLVL.

Note on this clone: The junction departs from germline at one end; a sequencing error may be responsible. This chain connects TRBV7-8 to TRBJ2-3, with a tentative D call TRBD2 (5 bases). CDR3 size: 15 residues. Germline lookup yields CDR1 SGHVS and CDR2 FQNEAQ. The CDR3 protein is CASSLGDYFTATQYF. The CDR3 nucleotides are TGTGCCAGCAGCTTAGGTGACTACTTTACAGCTACGCAGTATTTT.

J is TRBJ2-7 and V is TRBV24-1; TRBD2 is a possible D gene (5 bases). The CDR3 is 12 amino acids. Germline V CDR1 and CDR2: KGHDR, SFDVKD. With 4 bases removed from V and 3 bases from J, the gap between germline ends came to 6 bases. This CDR3 is CATSDGIYEQYF. In DNA form, the CDR3 reads TGTGCCACCAGTGACGGGATCTACGAGCAGTACTTC.

This chain joins TRBV27 and TRBJ1-2; a possible D gene is TRBD1 (6 bases). V shed 2 bases and J shed 2 bases, with 9 bases lying between them. Germline V lookup: CDR1 MNHEY, CDR2 SMNVEV (reference sequence). The CDR3 covers 14 residues. DNA for the CDR3: TGTGCCAGCAGTTTACAGGGGCAGAACTATGGCTACACCTTC. Translated: CASSLQGQNYGYTF.

V usage is TRBV5-1 and J usage is TRBJ1-3, with D possibly matching TRBD1 (5 bases). The CDR3 has 14 residues. Trimming cost V 3 bases and J 2 bases, with 9 bases left between them. Germline V gives CDR1 SGHRS, CDR2 YFSETQ. CDR3 residues: CASSSTATGNTIYF. The CDR3 nucleotides are TGCGCCAGCAGCTCGACAGCCACTGGAAACACCATATATTTT.

This clone was recorded only once. The chain uses TRBV7-2 and TRBJ2-2; TRBD2 aligns across 16 bases. This CDR3 is built from 17 residues. V trimming: 6 bases; J trimming: 6 bases; junction bases outside the gene matches: 7. The germline V gene has CDR1 SGHTA and CDR2 FQGNSA. CDR3 residues: CASRRPGLAGGAGELFF. The CDR3 region has the DNA TGTGCCAGCAGACGGCCGGGACTAGCGGGGGGGGCCGGGGAGCTGTTTTTT.

The chain recombines TRBV7-3 with TRBJ2-5, with D possibly being TRBD1 (6 bases). Per the germline V gene, CDR1 is SGHTA and CDR2 is FQGTGA. The V gene lost 2 bases and the J gene lost 4 bases, with 11 bases spanning the gap. This CDR3 spans 14 amino acids. The CDR3 bases are TGTGCCAGCAGCTTATCAGGGGCAGGAGAGACCCAGTACTTC. This translates into CASSLSGAGETQYF.

This chain joins TRBV28 and TRBJ2-5, with a possible D match to TRBD2 (6 bases). V was cut by 7 bases and J by 4 bases, with 16 bases left in between. The CDR3 has 14 residues. CDR1 is MDHEN, CDR2 SYDVKM, per germline. CDR3 amino acids: CASTLLGGGETQYF. The CDR3 bases are TGTGCCAGCACCCTATTGGGGGGTGGAGAGACCCAGTACTTC.

V and J are TRBV19 and TRBJ1-1, with a tentative D call TRBD1 (5 bases). The CDR3 contains 13 residues. Trimming took 5 bases from V and 5 from J, leaving 12 bases between them. Germline V lookup: CDR1 LNHDA, CDR2 SQIVND (reference sequence). CDR3 nucleotide sequence: TGTGCCAGTAGTTCCGCCGGGGGGACTGAAGCTTTCTTT. Its translation: CASSSAGGTEAFF.

The chain recombines TRBV7-2 with TRBJ1-2, with 7 bases fitting TRBD1. CDR3 length: 15 amino acids. Germline-derived CDR1 and CDR2 are SGHTA and FQGNSA. V dropped 5 bases and J dropped 5; count of bases not matched to a gene: 11. CDR3 nucleotide sequence: TGTGCCAGCAGCGTAGGGACAGCTCTTCAATATGGCTACACCTTC. Its protein product is CASSVGTALQYGYTF.

The count of this clone is one. V usage is TRBV3-1 (or the pseudogene TRBV3-2) and J usage is TRBJ1-2; TRBD1 might be the D (6 bases). Germline V lookup: CDR1 LGHDT, CDR2 YNNKEL (reference sequence). V lost 6 bases to trimming and J lost 3 bases, with 14 bases between them. This CDR3 spans 14 amino acids. The CDR3 sequence: CASRRWTDHYGYTF. CDR3 DNA: TGTGCCAGCAGGCGATGGACAGACCACTATGGCTACACCTTC.

The V and J genes are TRBV28 and TRBJ1-2, with D possibly TRBD1 on 5 matching bases. The CDR3 length is 15 residues. Trimming took 7 bases from V and 4 from J, leaving 19 bases between them. Germline V gives CDR1 MDHEN, CDR2 SYDVKM. The chain's CDR3 is CASTLPSGVSYGYTF. The CDR3 DNA follows: TGTGCCAGCACCCTACCCTCGGGGGTCTCCTATGGCTACACCTTC.

The J gene is TRBJ1-1, the V gene TRBV7-3; D uncertain. The V end lost 2 bases, the J end lost 3 bases, and 10 bases lay between the germline ends. Germline V gives CDR1 SGHTA, CDR2 FQGTGA. The CDR3 runs 14 residues. CDR3 sequence reads: CASSLGEGHTEAFF. CDR3 in DNA: TGTGCCAGCAGCTTAGGGGAGGGCCACACTGAAGCTTTCTTT.

Comment on this clone: Additional DNA sequences in this sample encode the identical CDR3. V is TRBV18 and J is TRBJ2-1; 11 positions match TRBD2. The germline V gene has CDR1 KGHSH and CDR2 LQKENI. With V trimmed by 4 bases and J by 3 bases, 2 bases remained unmatched. The length of the CDR3 is 15 residues. CDR3 DNA sequence: TGTGCCAGCTCACACGGGACTAGCGGCTACAATGAGCAGTTCTTC. The encoded protein is CASSHGTSGYNEQFF.

V usage is TRBV19 and J usage is TRBJ2-2; D unresolved. V was pared by 1 base and J by 1 base, with 10 bases between. This CDR3 spans 16 amino acids. CDR1 LNHDA and CDR2 SQIVND come from the germline V gene (reference sequence). The CDR3 coding sequence is TGTGCCAGTAGTATAGCTACAGCCCGGAACACCGGGGAGCTGTTTTTT. Translating gives CASSIATARNTGELFF.

The chain joins TRBV29-1 to TRBJ2-2; tentative D call: TRBD2 (5 bases). The germline V and J ends were trimmed by 3 bases and 2 bases, with 7 bases remaining between them. From germline, CDR1 is SQVTM and CDR2 ANQGSEA. The CDR3 runs to 13 residues. The CDR3 loop reads CSVDLANTGELFF. CDR3 nucleotides: TGCAGCGTTGATCTAGCAAACACCGGGGAGCTGTTTTTT.

This clone was seen only once. V and J are TRBV25-1 and TRBJ1-1, with 8 bases matching TRBD1. The CDR3 runs to 15 residues. The trim removed 3 bases at V and 1 base at J, leaving 4 bases unmatched. The germline V gene has CDR1 MGHDK and CDR2 SYGVNS. CDR3: CASSDPGQGNTEAFF. The DNA for the CDR3 is TGTGCCAGCAGTGACCCAGGACAGGGGAACACTGAAGCTTTCTTT.

This rearrangement joins TRBV18 to TRBJ2-5, with D perhaps TRBD1 (6 bases). V was cut by 2 bases and J by 3 bases, with 10 bases left in between. The CDR3 totals 14 residues. Germline V lookup: CDR1 KGHSH, CDR2 LQKENI. The CDR3 sequence is CASSPRTAEETQYF. The CDR3 nucleotides are TGTGCCAGCTCACCAAGGACAGCTGAAGAGACCCAGTACTTC.

V gene TRBV19 combines with J gene TRBJ2-6; TRBD1 matches at 8 bases. With 5 bases clipped from V and 2 bases from J, the junction kept 2 bases outside the gene matches. Germline V gene data show CDR1 as LNHDA and CDR2 as SQIVND (reference sequence). This CDR3 comprises 15 residues. CDR3 nucleotides: TGTGCCAGTAGTGCGACAGGGGCTGGGGCCAACGTCCTGACTTTC. This sequence encodes CASSATGAGANVLTF.

The gene calls are TRBV21-1 and TRBJ2-3; the table's D call TRBD2 went unverified against the DNA. TRBV21-1 is a pseudogene. CDR3 size: 17 residues. CDR3 sequence: CASSKDKSEEFTDTQYF. For the CDR3, the DNA is TGTGCCAGCAGCAAAGATAAGTCGGAGGAGTTCACAGATACGCAGTATTTT.